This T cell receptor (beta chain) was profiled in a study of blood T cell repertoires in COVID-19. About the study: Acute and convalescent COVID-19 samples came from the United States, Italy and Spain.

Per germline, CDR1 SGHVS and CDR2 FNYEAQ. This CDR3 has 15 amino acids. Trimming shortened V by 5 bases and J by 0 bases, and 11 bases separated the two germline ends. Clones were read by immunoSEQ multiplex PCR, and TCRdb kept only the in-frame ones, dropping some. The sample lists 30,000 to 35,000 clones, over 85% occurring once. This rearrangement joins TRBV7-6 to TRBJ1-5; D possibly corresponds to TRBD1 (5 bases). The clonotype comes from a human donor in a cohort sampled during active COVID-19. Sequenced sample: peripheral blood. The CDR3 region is CASSATEYSNQPQHF. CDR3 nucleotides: TGTGCCAGCAGCGCGACAGAATATAGCAATCAGCCCCAGCATTTT.